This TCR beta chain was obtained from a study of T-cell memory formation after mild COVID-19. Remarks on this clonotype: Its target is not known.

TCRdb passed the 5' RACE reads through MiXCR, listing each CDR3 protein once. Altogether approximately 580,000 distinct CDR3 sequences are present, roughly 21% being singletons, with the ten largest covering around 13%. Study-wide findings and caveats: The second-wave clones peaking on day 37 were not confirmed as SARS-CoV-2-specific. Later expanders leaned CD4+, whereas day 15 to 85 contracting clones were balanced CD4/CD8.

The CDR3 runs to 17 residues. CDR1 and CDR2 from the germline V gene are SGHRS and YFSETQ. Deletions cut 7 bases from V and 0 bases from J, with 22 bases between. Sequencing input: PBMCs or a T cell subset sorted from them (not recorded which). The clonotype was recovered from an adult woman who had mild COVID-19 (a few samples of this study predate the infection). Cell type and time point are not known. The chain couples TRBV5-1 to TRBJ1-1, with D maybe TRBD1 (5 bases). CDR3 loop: CASHNPRGGIMNTEAFF. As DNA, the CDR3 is TGCGCCAGCCACAACCCCCGGGGGGGAATTATGAACACTGAAGCTTTCTTT.